The 4 T cell receptor beta chains below all came from one sample that was sequenced in a study of T-cell reconstitution after alpha-beta-depleted transplantation in children (dated by TCRdb to the mid-2010s). The library relied on PCR. The run used an Illumina HiSeq 2500. Molecular barcoding was employed in the preparation of TCR libraries, with unique molecular identifiers being used to normalize TCRbeta repertoire quantification. The public reads were run again by TCRdb, first through fastp at Q25 and then through MiXCR, and only productive beta chains were kept. Rows merge per CDR3 protein into single entries with the most common DNA and genes. This sample holds hundreds of thousands of distinct CDR3 sequences; about 9.9% were observed only once. The leading ten clones occupy around a quarter of the sample. In light of the paper, this sample's treatment or condition label describes: allogeneic hematopoietic cell transplantation with graft depleted of TCRalphabeta T cells and CD19 B cells.

The material sequenced was peripheral blood, taken 180 days after TCRalphabeta/CD19-depleted stem cell transplant. The receptors originated from a male patient aged 2 to 9 who had a stem cell transplant for chronic granulomatous disease, so the T cells may come from the graft donor.

This clonotype was observed many times. V usage is TRBV7-3 and J usage is TRBJ1-1; D ambiguous. CDR1 and CDR2 (germline): SGHTA, FQGTGA. The CDR3 covers 13 residues. The germline V and J ends were trimmed by 1 base and 7 bases, with 10 bases remaining between them. CDR3 residues: CASSLIRAGEAFF. DNA of the CDR3: TGTGCCAGCAGCTTAATTAGGGCGGGTGAAGCTTTCTTT. The whole variable domain, remainder taken from reference TRBV7-3 and TRBJ1-1, is GAGVSQTPSNKVTEKGKYVELRCDPISGHTALYWYRQSLGQGPEFLIYFQGTGAADDSGLPNDRFFAVRPEGSVSTLKIQRTERGDSAVYLCASSLIRAGEAFFGQGTRLTVV.

For this clonotype: A read error may be the cause here, since a much bigger clone is one base away. The gene calls are TRBV7-2 and TRBJ1-5; 7 bases map to TRBD1. The CDR3 length is 14 residues. Germline CDR1 and CDR2: SGHTA and FQGNSA. V was clipped by 5 bases and J by 6 bases; unmatched bases: 7. CDR3 in DNA: TGTGCCAGCAGCGTAGACAGGGCTAGTCAGCCCCAGCATTTT. Translating gives CASSVDRASQPQHF.

This clonotype was seen repeatedly, ten times or more. The V call is TRBV12-3 or TRBV12-4, the J call TRBJ2-5; 8 bases are a match to TRBD1. Trimming cost V 2 bases and J 4 bases; bases outside gene matches: 6. CDR3 size: 15 residues. The CDR3 DNA follows: TGTGCCAGCAGTTTAATAGTCAGGGGGCTAGAGACCCAGTACTTC. Protein: CASSLIVRGLETQYF.

The CDR3 sequence is CAGSSGMTYEQYF. Here the CDR3 DNA reads TGTGCCGGGAGTAGCGGGATGACCTACGAGCAGTACTTC. The chain uses TRBV28 and TRBJ2-7, with TRBD2 matching 8 bases. This CDR3 spans 13 amino acids. The ends lost 11 bases at V and 2 bases at J; junction bases unmatched: 8. In germline, CDR1 is MDHEN, CDR2 SYDVKM.